The T cell receptor (beta chain) described here comes from a study of post-analysis software for immune sequencing data. The overall study: The cohort encompassed relapsing-remitting, secondary progressive and progressive-relapsing multiple sclerosis disease courses. General observations from the study: Compared against controls, patients with multiple sclerosis displayed significantly lower normalized Chao1 diversity. A few TRBV segments occurring more often in patients than controls included TRBV5-6, TRBV5-1 and TRBV20-1.

Comments on this clonotype: Its antigen is still unknown.

This CDR3 comprises 14 residues. Looked up from germline, CDR1 is MNHEY and CDR2 is SVGAGI. The library was made from cDNA and included unique molecular identifiers. Between about 0.85 and 10 million T cells gave rise to around 500,000 cDNA molecules. TCRdb re-analysed the PCR reads in MiXCR, keeping a single row per CDR3 protein. The repertoire holds 650,000 to 850,000 distinct CDR3 sequences, with 46% as singletons. This chain links TRBV6-5 with TRBJ2-5, with 11 bases lining up with TRBD2. Judging by the DNA end, TRBJ2-7 fits better; the J call may be wrong. This clonotype was obtained from a girl aged 5-17 years with multiple sclerosis. The sample was blood. The CDR3 reads CASSIAGGPHEQYF. The CDR3 bases are TGTGCCAGCAGTATAGCGGGAGGGCCCCACGAGCAGTACTTC.